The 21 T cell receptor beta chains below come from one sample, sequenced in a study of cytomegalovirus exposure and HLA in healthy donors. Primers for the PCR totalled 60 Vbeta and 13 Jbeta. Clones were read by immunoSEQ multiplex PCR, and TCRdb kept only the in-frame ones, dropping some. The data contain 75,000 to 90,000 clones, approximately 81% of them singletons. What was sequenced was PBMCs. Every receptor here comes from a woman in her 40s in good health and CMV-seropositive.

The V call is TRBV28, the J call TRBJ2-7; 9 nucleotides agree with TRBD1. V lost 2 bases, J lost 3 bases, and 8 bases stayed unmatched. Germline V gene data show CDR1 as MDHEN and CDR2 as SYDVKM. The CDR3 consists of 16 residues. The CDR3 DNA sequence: TGTGCCAGCAGTTTAGCCTCGGACAGGGGAGTCTACGAGCAGTACTTC. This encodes CASSLASDRGVYEQYF.

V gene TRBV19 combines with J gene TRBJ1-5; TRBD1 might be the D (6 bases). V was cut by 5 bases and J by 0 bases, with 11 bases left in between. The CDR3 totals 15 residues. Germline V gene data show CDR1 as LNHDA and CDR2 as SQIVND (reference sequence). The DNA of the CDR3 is TGTGCCAGTAGTGACAGGACGGGTAGCAATCAGCCCCAGCATTTT. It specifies CASSDRTGSNQPQHF.

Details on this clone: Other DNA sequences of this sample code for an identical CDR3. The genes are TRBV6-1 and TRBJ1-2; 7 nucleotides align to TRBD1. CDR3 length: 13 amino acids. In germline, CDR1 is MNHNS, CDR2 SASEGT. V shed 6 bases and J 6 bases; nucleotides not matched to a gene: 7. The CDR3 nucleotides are TGTGCCAGCAGAAGGGACAGTGCGGATGGCTACACCTTC. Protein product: CASRRDSADGYTF.

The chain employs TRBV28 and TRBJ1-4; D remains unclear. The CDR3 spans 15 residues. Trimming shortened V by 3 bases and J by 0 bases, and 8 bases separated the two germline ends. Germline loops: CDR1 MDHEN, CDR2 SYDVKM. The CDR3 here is CASSFLAATNEKLFF. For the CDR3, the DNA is TGTGCCAGCAGTTTCTTAGCGGCAACTAATGAAAAACTGTTTTTT.

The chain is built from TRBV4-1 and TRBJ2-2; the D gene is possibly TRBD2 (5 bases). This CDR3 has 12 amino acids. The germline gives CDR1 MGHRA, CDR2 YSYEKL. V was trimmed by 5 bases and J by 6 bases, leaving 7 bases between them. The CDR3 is CASSGSAGELFF. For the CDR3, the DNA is TGCGCCAGCAGCGGGAGCGCCGGGGAGCTGTTTTTT.

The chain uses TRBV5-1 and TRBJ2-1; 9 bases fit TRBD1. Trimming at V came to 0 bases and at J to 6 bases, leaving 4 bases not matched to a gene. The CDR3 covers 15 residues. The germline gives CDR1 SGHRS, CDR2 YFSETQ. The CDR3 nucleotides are TGCGCCAGCAGCTTGGTTGGGACAGGGATCAATGAGCAGTTCTTC. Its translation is CASSLVGTGINEQFF.

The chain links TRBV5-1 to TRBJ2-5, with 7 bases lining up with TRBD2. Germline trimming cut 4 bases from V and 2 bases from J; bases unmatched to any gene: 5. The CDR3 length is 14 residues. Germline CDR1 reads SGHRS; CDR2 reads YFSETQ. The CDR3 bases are TGCGCCAGCAGCCCTCGGGGGGAGCAAGAGACCCAGTACTTC. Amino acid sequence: CASSPRGEQETQYF.

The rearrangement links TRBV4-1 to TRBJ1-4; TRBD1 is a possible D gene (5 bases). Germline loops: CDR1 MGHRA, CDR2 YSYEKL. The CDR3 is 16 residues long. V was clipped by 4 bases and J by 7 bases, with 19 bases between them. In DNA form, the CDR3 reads TGCGCCAGCAGCCGGAGGGGCGATATCGGAGGTGAAAAACTGTTTTTT. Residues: CASSRRGDIGGEKLFF.

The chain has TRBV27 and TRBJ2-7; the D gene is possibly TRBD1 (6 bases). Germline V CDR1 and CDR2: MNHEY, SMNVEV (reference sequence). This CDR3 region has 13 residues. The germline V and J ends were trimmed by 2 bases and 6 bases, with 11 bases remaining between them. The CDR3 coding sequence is TGTGCCAGCAGTTTAGGTGGGGGCGCCGAGCAGTACTTC. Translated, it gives CASSLGGGAEQYF.

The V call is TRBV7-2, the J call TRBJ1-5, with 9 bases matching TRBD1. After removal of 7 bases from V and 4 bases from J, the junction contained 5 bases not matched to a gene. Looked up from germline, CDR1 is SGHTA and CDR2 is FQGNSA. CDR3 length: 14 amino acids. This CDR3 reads CASTTGTGNQPQHF. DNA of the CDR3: TGTGCCAGCACAACCGGGACAGGGAATCAGCCCCAGCATTTT.

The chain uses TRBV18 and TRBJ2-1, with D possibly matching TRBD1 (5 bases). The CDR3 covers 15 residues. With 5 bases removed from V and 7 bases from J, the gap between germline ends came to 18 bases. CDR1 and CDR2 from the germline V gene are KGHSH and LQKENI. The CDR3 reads CASSSSYQGGNEQFF. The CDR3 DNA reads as TGTGCCAGCTCATCGTCATACCAGGGCGGAAATGAGCAGTTCTTC.

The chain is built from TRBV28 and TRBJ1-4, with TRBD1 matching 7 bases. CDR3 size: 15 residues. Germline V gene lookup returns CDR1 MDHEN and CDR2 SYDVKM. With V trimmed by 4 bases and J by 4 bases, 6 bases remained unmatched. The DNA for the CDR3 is TGTGCCAGCAGTTATAGACAGGGCGGTAATGAAAAACTGTTTTTT. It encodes CASSYRQGGNEKLFF. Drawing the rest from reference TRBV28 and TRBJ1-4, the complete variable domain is DVKVTQSSRYLVKRTGEKVFLECVQDMDHENMFWYRQDPGLGLRLIYFSYDVKMKEKGDIPEGYSVSREKKERFSLILESASTNQTSMYLCASSYRQGGNEKLFFGSGTQLSVL.

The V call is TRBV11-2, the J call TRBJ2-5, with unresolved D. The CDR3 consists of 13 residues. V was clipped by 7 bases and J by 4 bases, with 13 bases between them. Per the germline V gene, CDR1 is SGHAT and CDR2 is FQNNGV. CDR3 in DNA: TGTGCCAGCACCCAGGTGGTGGGAGAGACCCAGTACTTC. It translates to CASTQVVGETQYF. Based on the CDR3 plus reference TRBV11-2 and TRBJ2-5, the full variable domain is EAGVAQSPRYKIIEKRQSVAFWCNPISGHATLYWYQQILGQGPKLLIQFQNNGVVDDSQLPKDRFSAERLKGVDSTLKIQPAKLEDSAVYLCASTQVVGETQYFGPGTRLLVL.

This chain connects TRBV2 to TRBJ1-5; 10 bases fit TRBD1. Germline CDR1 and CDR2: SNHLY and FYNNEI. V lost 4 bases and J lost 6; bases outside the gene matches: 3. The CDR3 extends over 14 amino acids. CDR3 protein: CASSGQGAGQPQHF. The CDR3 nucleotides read TGTGCCAGCAGTGGACAGGGGGCAGGTCAGCCCCAGCATTTT.

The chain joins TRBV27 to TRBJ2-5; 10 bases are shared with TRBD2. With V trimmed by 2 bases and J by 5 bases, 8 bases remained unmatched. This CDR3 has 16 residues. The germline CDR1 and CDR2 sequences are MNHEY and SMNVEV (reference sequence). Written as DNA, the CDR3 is TGTGCCAGCAGTTTAGGGACTAGCGTTATTTATGAGACCCAGTACTTC. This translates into CASSLGTSVIYETQYF.

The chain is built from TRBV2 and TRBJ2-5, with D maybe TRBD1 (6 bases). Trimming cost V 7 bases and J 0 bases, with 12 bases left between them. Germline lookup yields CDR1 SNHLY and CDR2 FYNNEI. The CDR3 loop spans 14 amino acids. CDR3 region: CASNERGYQETQYF. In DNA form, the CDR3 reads TGTGCCAGCAACGAAAGGGGGTACCAAGAGACCCAGTACTTC.

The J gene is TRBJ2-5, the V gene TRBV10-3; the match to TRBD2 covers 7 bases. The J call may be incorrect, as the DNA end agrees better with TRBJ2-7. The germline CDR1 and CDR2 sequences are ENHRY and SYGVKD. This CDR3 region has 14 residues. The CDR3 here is CAISGTGGTYEQYF. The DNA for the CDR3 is TGTGCCATCAGCGGAACCGGGGGGACCTACGAGCAGTACTTC.

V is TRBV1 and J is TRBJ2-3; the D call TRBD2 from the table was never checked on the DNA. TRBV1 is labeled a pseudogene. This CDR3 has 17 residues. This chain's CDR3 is CTSSQDKGGGPLDTQYF. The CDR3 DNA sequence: TGCACCAGCAGCCAAGATAAAGGGGGGGGGCCCTTAGATACGCAGTATTTT.

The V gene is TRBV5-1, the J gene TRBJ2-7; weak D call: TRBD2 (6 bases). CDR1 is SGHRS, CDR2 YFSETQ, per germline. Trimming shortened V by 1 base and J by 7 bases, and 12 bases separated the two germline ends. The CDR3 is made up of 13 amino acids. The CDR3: CASSLSRLGEQYF. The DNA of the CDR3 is TGCGCCAGCAGCTTGTCCAGACTAGGGGAGCAGTACTTC.

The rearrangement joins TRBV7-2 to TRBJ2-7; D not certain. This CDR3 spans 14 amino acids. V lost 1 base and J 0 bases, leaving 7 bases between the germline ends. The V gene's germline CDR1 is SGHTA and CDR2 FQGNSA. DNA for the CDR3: TGTGCCAGCAGCTTAGTTGTCAGCTCCTACGAGCAGTACTTC. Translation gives CASSLVVSSYEQYF.

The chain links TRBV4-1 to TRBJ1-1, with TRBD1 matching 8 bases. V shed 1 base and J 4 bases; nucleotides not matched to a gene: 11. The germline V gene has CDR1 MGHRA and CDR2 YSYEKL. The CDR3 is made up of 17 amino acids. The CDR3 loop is CASSQVFRDRGSTEAFF. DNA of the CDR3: TGCGCCAGCAGCCAAGTTTTCCGTGACAGGGGTTCCACTGAAGCTTTCTTT.